This TCR beta chain came from a study of T cell repertoires in cytomegalovirus infection. Study at large: An indication of both CMV infection and matching HLA type came from public TCR beta signatures.

Study-wide findings and caveats: Across the ex vivo response, the dominant clonotypes were HLA-C-restricted CMV-specific TCR beta clonotypes. The cumulative frequency of public TCR beta families distinguished individuals who carried CMV together with the relevant HLA.

As regards this clonotype: No antigen is known for it. A read error may be the cause here, since a much bigger clone is one base away.

TCRdb re-derived calls from the reads in MiXCR, one entry per CDR3 protein. The sample includes some 450,000 distinct CDR3 sequences, roughly a third of them seen just once. The CDR3 totals 14 residues. This chain uses TRBV12-3 or TRBV12-4 with TRBJ1-2; D not certain. The material sequenced was PBMCs. The source is a human donor in good health (CMV status not recorded). Some clones in this sample may be carry-over from other donors' samples. The CDR3 DNA sequence: TGTGCCAGCAGTTTAGAGCGGGGATCCTATGGCTACCCCTTC. It translates to CASSLERGSYGYPF.